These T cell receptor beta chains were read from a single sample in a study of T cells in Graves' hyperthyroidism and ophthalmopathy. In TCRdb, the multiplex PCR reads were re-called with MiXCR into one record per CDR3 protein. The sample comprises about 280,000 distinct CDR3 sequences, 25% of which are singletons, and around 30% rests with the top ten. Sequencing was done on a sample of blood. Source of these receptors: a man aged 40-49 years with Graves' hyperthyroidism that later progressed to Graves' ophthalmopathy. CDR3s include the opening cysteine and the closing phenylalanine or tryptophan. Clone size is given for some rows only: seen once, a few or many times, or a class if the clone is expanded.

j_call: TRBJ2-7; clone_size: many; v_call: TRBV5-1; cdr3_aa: CASSWGEPGPYEQYF
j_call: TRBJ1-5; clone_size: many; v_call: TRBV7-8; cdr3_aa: CASSGIGAGSNQPQHF
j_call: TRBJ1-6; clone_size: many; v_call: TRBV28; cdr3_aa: CASSSPSGGDGSPLHF
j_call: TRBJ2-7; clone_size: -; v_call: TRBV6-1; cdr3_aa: CASREGPPSGEQYF
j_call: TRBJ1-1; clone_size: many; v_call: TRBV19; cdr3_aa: CASSINRDAGAFF
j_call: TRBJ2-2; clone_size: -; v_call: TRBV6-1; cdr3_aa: CASRTGRTNTGELFF
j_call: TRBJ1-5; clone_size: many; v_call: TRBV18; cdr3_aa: CASSLRGQGSNQPQHF
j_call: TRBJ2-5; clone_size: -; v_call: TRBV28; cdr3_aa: CASSSMGAGIYQETQYF
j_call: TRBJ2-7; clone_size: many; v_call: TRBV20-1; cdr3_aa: CSAKWRGRGPYEQYF
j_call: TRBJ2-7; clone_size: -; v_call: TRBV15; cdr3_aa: CATSILGAKQYF
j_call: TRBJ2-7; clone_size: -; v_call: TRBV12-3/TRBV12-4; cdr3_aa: CASSLPWGLGEQYF
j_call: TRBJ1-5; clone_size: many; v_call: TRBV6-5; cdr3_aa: CASSYPGSNQPQHF
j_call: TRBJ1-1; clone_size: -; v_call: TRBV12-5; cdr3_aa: CASGFGQGLGSEAFF
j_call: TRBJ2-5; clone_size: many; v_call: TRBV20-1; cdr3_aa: CSAREIPAGVGPGEAQYF
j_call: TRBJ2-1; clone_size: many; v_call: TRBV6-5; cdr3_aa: CASSSGPDYNEQFF
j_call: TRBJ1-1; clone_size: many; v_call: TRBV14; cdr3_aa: CASSRQGNWAEAFF
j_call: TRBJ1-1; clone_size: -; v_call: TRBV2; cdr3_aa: CASSEWGSGSMNTEAFF
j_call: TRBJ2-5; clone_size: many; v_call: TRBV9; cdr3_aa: CASSVGAPRETQYF
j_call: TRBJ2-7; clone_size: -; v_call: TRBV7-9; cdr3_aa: CASSQQGPQTRQYF
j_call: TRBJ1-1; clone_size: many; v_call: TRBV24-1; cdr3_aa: CATSDLREGKAFF
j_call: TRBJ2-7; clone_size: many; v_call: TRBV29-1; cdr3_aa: CSVNGQGGSGSYEQYF
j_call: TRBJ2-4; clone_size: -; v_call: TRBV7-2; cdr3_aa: CASSLNTGDIQYF
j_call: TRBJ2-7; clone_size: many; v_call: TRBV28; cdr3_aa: CASSSPAGRGSYEQYF
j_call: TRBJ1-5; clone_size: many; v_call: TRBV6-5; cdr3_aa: CASMPGGLGNQPQHF
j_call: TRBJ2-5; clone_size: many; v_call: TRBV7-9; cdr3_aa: CASSLWGAQETQYF
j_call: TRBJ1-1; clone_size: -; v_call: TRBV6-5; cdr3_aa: CASSYLPGGNTEAFF
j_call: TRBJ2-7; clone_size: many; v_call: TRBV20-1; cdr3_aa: CSASGTNSYEQYF
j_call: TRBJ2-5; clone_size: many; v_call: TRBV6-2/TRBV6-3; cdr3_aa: CASSYVGETQYF
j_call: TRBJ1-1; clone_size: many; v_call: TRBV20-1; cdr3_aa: CSARGGTGGITEAFF
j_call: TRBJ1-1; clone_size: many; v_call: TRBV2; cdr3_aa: CASSEFGQGRAEAFF
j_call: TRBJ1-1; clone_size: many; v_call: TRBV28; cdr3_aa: CASSLDREGVLGTEAFF
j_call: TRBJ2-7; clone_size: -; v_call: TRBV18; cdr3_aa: CASSPTKREGRGEQYF
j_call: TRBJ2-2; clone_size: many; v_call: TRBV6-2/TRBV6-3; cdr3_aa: CASSSGLAGGPGWSGELFF
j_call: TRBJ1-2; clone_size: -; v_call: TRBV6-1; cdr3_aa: CASTPGSGSTYGYTF
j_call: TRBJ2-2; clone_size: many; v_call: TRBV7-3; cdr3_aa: CASSLRAIGELFF